Included here is one T cell receptor beta chain sequence, with context. The record originates from a study of blood T cell repertoires in COVID-19. The V gene lost 7 bases and the J gene lost 5 bases, with 11 bases spanning the gap. CDR3 size: 12 residues. CDR1 and CDR2 (germline): SNHLY, FYNNEI. Measured with immunoSEQ multiplex PCR; TCRdb has only the in-frame clones, and not every one. Among under 170,000 clones listed, 80% to 90% were seen once. The rearrangement links TRBV2 to TRBJ2-5; possible D gene TRBD1, 7 bases. This TCR was sampled from a man aged 70-80 years with acute or convalescent COVID-19. The sequenced sample consisted of peripheral blood. The CDR3 spells CASTAGGETQYF. The CDR3 nucleotides are TGTGCCAGCACCGCAGGGGGGGAGACCCAGTACTTC.